This T cell receptor beta chain derives from a study of blood T cell repertoires in COVID-19. In the study overall: Sites in the United States, Italy and Spain provided acute and convalescent COVID-19 samples. PBMCs, B-cell-depleted T cells, or T cells provided the cDNA or gDNA that made up the material.

Clones were sequenced by immunoSEQ multiplex PCR, and TCRdb holds only the in-frame ones, with some missing. The table lists around 230,000 clones, around 90% of them singletons. CDR1 and CDR2 from the germline V gene are KGHSH and LQKENI. CDR3 length: 13 amino acids. Deletions cut 3 bases from V and 1 base from J, with 6 bases between. This TCR came from a man in his sixties who had recovered from COVID-19. The sample was peripheral blood. The V gene is TRBV18, the J gene TRBJ1-1; D ambiguous. For the CDR3, the DNA is TGTGCCAGCTCACCGGCCCCGAACACTGAAGCTTTCTTT. Its translation: CASSPAPNTEAFF. The entire variable domain, with the rest obtained from reference TRBV18 and TRBJ1-1, is as follows: NAGVMQNPRHLVRRRGQEARLRCSPMKGHSHVYWYRQLPEEGLKFMVYLQKENIIDESGMPKERFSAEFPKEGPSILRIQQVVRGDSAAYFCASSPAPNTEAFFGQGTRLTVV.